This T cell receptor (beta chain) is drawn from a study of blood T cell repertoires in COVID-19. Using immunoSEQ multiplex PCR, the repertoire was profiled, and TCRdb retains in-frame clones only, with some absent. The profile shows more than 200,000 clones, 80% to 90% of them singletons. Germline V gene sequence: CDR1 SGHAT, CDR2 FQDESV (reference sequence). Trimming took off 1 base at V and 0 bases at J, with 10 bases between the two ends. The CDR3 is 15 amino acids. The sequence was obtained from a man aged 40-49 years who had recovered from COVID-19. The sequencing input was PBMCs or T cells enriched from blood (not recorded which). The chain employs TRBV11-1 and TRBJ2-7; a possible D gene is TRBD2 (5 bases). DNA for the CDR3: TGTGCCAGCAGCTTAGGGGATGGGAGCTCCTACGAGCAGTACTTC. Its protein product is CASSLGDGSSYEQYF.